The sequence of this T cell receptor (beta chain) was determined in a study of Ad26.COV2.S vaccination and SARS-CoV-2 variants. Treatment reported: over 15 received Ad26.COV2.S at low or high dose, single or two shots; 5 received placebo; per-sample allocation not given. Sampling took place 63 days after the first vaccine or placebo injection. It was Wuhan-strain SARS-CoV-2 spike that the Ad26 vaccine vector expressed. The CDR3 consists of 17 residues. Germline values: CDR1 SGHNT, CDR2 YENEEA. V lost 3 bases and J lost 1; bases outside the gene matches: 4. Assay: immunoSEQ multiplex PCR; the TCRdb copy retains only in-frame clones and omits some. This table has around 300,000 clones, 90% appearing once. Broader study findings: Total T cell responses may have been underestimated by the TCR breadth and depth analyses. Non-spike TCR breadth did not differ much between vaccine and placebo recipients. Vaccine recipients surpassed placebo recipients in spike-specific TCR breadth.

A note on this clone: What it binds is not known.

The chain employs TRBV11-3 and TRBJ1-4; TRBD1 matches 11 bases. Sequenced here: peripheral blood, sampled in a trial of Ad26.COV2.S vaccine versus placebo. The clonotype originates from a person aged 18-60 years who received the Ad26.COV2.S COVID-19 vaccine or a placebo. CDR3 protein: CASSLRTGGVTNEKLFF. For the CDR3, the DNA is TGTGCCAGCAGCTTGAGGACAGGGGGCGTAACTAATGAAAAACTGTTTTTT.